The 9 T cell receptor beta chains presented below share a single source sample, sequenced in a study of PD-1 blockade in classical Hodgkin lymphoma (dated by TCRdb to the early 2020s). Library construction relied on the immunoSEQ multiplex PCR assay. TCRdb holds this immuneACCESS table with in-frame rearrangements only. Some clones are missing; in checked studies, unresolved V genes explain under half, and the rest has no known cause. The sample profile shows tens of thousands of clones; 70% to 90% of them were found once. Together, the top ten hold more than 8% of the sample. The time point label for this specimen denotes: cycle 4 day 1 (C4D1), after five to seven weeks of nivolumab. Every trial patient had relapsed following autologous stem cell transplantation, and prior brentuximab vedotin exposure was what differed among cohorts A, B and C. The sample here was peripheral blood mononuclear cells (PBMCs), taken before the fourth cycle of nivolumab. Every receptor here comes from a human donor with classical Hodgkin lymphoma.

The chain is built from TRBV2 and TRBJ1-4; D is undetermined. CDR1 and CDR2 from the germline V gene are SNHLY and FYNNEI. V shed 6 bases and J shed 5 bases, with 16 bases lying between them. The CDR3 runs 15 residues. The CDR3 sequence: CASRVTRLENEKLFF. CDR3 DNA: TGTGCCAGCAGAGTTACAAGGCTAGAGAATGAAAAACTGTTTTTT. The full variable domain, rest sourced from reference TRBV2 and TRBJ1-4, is EPEVTQTPSHQVTQMGQEVILRCVPISNHLYFYWYRQILGQKVEFLVSFYNNEISEKSEIFDDQFSVERPDGSNFTLKIRSTKLEDSAMYFCASRVTRLENEKLFFGSGTQLSVL.

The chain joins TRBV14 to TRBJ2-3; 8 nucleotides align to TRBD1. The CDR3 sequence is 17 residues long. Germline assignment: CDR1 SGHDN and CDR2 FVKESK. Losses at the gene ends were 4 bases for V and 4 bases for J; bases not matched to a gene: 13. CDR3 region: CASSREGQEEAADTQYF. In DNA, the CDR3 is TGTGCCAGCAGCCGAGAGGGACAGGAGGAAGCGGCAGATACGCAGTATTTT.

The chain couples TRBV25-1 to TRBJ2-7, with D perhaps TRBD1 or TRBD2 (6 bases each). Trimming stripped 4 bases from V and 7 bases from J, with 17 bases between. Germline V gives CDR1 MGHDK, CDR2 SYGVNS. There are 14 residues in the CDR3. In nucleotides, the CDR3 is TGTGCCAGCAGTGCCAGTTCGGGGGCGCGGGAGCAGTACTTC. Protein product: CASSASSGAREQYF.

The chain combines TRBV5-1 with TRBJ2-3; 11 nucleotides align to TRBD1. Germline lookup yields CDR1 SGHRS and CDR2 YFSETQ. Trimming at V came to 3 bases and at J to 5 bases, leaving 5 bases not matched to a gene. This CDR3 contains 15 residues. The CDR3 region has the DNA TGCGCCAGCAGCTGGACAGGGGGCCCGCAAGATACGCAGTATTTT. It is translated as CASSWTGGPQDTQYF. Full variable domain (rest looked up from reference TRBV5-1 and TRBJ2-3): KAGVTQTPRYLIKTRGQQVTLSCSPISGHRSVSWYQQTPGQGLQFLFEYFSETQRNKGNFPGRFSGRQFSNSRSEMNVSTLELGDSALYLCASSWTGGPQDTQYFGPGTRLTVL.

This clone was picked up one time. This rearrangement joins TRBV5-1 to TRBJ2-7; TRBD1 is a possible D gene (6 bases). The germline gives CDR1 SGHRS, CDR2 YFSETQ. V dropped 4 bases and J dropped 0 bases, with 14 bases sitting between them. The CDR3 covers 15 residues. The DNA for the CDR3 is TGCGCCAGCAGCATTACAGGGTCTCTCTCCTACGAGCAGTACTTC. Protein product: CASSITGSLSYEQYF.

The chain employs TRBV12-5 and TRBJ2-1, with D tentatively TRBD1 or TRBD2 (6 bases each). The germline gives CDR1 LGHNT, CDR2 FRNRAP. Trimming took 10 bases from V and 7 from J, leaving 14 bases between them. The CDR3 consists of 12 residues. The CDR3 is CATNGGVNEQFF. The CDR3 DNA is TGTGCTACCAACGGGGGCGTTAATGAGCAGTTCTTC.

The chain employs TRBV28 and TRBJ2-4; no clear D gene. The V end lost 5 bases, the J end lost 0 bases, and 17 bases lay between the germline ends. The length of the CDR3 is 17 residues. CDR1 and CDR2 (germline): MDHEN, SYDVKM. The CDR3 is CASSPTDGQIAKNIQYF. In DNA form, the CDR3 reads TGTGCCAGCAGTCCCACCGACGGCCAGATAGCCAAAAACATTCAGTACTTC.

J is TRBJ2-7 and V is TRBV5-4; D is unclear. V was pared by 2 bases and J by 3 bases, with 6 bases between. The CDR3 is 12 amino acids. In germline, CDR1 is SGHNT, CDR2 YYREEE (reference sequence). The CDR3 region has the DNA TGTGCCAGCAGCTTTCAAGACTACGAGCAGTACTTC. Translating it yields CASSFQDYEQYF. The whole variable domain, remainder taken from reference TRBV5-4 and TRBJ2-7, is ETGVTQSPTHLIKTRGQQVTLRCSSQSGHNTVSWYQQALGQGPQFIFQYYREEENGRGNFPPRFSGLQFPNYSSELNVNALELDDSALYLCASSFQDYEQYFGPGTRLTVT.

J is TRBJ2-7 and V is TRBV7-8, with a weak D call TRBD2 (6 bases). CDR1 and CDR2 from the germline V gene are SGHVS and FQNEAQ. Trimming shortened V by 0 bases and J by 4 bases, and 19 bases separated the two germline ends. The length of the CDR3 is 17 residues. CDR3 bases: TGTGCCAGCAGCTTAGCGGGTCCGGGCGCCGGAGGGTACGAGCAGTACTTC. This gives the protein CASSLAGPGAGGYEQYF.